The rows below give T cell receptor beta chains drawn from one sample of a study of T-cell memory formation after mild COVID-19. One entry per CDR3 protein results from TCRdb running MiXCR on the 5' RACE reads. The top ten hold 14% of the sample, which has 27,000 or so distinct CDR3 sequences, roughly 7.4% seen once. Sequencing used PBMCs or a T cell subset sorted from them (not recorded which). These receptors were obtained from an adult woman who had mild COVID-19 (a few samples of this study predate the infection). Cell type and time point are not known. CDR3s include the opening cysteine and the closing phenylalanine or tryptophan.

J gene: TRBJ1-2; V gene: TRBV5-1; CDR3 protein: CASSPGQRSLGYTF
J gene: TRBJ2-5; V gene: TRBV5-1; CDR3 protein: CASSPRLGGETQYF
J gene: TRBJ1-5; V gene: TRBV7-2; CDR3 protein: CASSLEGRWEPQHF
J gene: TRBJ2-7; V gene: TRBV5-1; CDR3 protein: CASNPSGHHEQYF
J gene: TRBJ2-3; V gene: TRBV5-6; CDR3 protein: CASSSPRATDTQYF
J gene: TRBJ1-1; V gene: TRBV5-4; CDR3 protein: CASSMASSNTEAFF
J gene: TRBJ1-1; V gene: TRBV15; CDR3 protein: CATTRPTNTEAFF
J gene: TRBJ2-3; V gene: TRBV7-2; CDR3 protein: CASSLGSMNTQYF
J gene: TRBJ2-7; V gene: TRBV11-3; CDR3 protein: CASSSLSEQYF
J gene: TRBJ2-7; V gene: TRBV4-2; CDR3 protein: CASSQELPPNYEQYF
J gene: TRBJ1-2; V gene: TRBV11-2; CDR3 protein: CASSLPDRFEGYTF
J gene: TRBJ2-1; V gene: TRBV7-7; CDR3 protein: CASSLGGGGGKQFF
J gene: TRBJ2-7; V gene: TRBV12-5; CDR3 protein: CASGLGGTYEQYF
J gene: TRBJ2-1; V gene: TRBV12-3/TRBV12-4; CDR3 protein: CASGRSELVPRNEQFF
J gene: TRBJ1-1; V gene: TRBV7-9; CDR3 protein: CASSFSGGDTEAFF
J gene: TRBJ2-1; V gene: TRBV24-1; CDR3 protein: CATSVRTGFRNEQFF
J gene: TRBJ2-1; V gene: TRBV5-6; CDR3 protein: CASSLVANEQFF
J gene: TRBJ2-3; V gene: TRBV5-1; CDR3 protein: CASSPRDRFSDTQYF
J gene: TRBJ2-2; V gene: TRBV12-3/TRBV12-4; CDR3 protein: CASTHLRNINTGELFF
J gene: TRBJ1-3; V gene: TRBV20-1; CDR3 protein: CSARNRVSGNTIYF
J gene: TRBJ1-2; V gene: TRBV29-1; CDR3 protein: CSGSQGEGYGYTF
J gene: TRBJ1-1; V gene: TRBV12-3/TRBV12-4; CDR3 protein: CASRDGGGATEAFF
J gene: TRBJ1-2; V gene: TRBV5-1; CDR3 protein: CASSPRTGSFDGYTF
J gene: TRBJ2-7; V gene: TRBV5-1; CDR3 protein: CASSLAPGDEQYF
J gene: TRBJ1-1; V gene: TRBV7-9; CDR3 protein: CASSLALHYGTEAFF